This TCR beta chain was sequenced for a study of OX40 agonist ivuxolimab in advanced cancers. About the study as a whole: Ivuxolimab, which targeted the costimulatory receptor OX40 (CD134), was an agonistic, fully human IgG2 monoclonal antibody. Intravenous ivuxolimab was administered to patients every 2 weeks at six dose levels: 0.01, 0.1, 0.3, 1.5, 3 and 10 mg/kg. A male proportion of roughly 85% and a mean age of roughly 55 years, ranging from about 20 to 85, were recorded for the dose-escalation cohort. Prior anti-PD-1, anti-PD-L1 or anti-CTLA-4 therapy was permitted, and checkpoint inhibitors had been received by 40% to 50% of dose-escalation patients. The paper covers the monotherapy dose-escalation part of the phase I ivuxolimab trial, which included N ≈ 57 patients. Partial responses occurred in three dose-escalation patients: two with cutaneous melanoma and one with hepatocellular carcinoma. The purpose of peripheral TCRbeta sequencing was to test whether ivuxolimab changed TCR sequence diversity and led to clonal T-cell expansion. Of the approximately 50 dose-escalation patients, hepatocellular carcinoma was present in approximately 20, melanoma in some 15, renal cell carcinoma in 9 and head and neck cancer in 9. Study-wide conclusions, independent of this receptor: Partial responders in the 0.1-3.0 mg/kg groups had among the lowest normalized peripheral clonal expansion, especially among CD8+ T cells. Antigen specificity was not determined for the clonally expanded peripheral T cells. Low levels of normalized T-cell clonal expansion were also seen in some nonresponding patients. On average, CD8+ T cells showed more expanded clones than CD4+ T cells after ivuxolimab. At doses from 0.1 to 3.0 mg/kg, clonal expansion was seen in both CD4+ and CD8+ blood T cells between baseline and week 6.

Note on this clone: Its antigen is still unknown. No base qualities exist here, and no much larger clone lies one base off it.

From cysteine to phenylalanine, the CDR3 is 14 amino acids long. Just CDR3 DNA is preserved here, 42 bases in frame from base 1. V is reduced by 3 bases and J by 3 bases, leaving a spacing of 10 bases between them. CDR1 is given as SGHNT and CDR2 as YYREEE, both from the germline V gene (reference sequence). To sequence the TCRbeta CDR3 region, genomic DNA was isolated from the sorted cells. The immunoSEQ Assay was used for sequencing of TCRbeta CDR3 regions. The immuneACCESS repertoire file appears here via TCRdb, limited to in-frame rearrangements. These files lack a portion of the clones; in checked studies, under half of the deficit traces to unresolved V genes, and the cause of the others is not known. Within this sample are roughly 83,000 clones, with about 90% of them counted one time only. The ten most abundant clones make up 6.5% to 8.5% of the sample. Patients with a history of autoimmune disease or receiving systemic immunosuppression were excluded from the trial. Peripheral blood for TCR sequencing was collected from all dose cohorts at baseline, on cycle 4 day 1, and on cycle 7 day 1. Samples were obtained from an open-label, multicenter, first-in-human phase I dose-escalation trial of ivuxolimab. Adults with locally advanced or metastatic melanoma, renal cell carcinoma, hepatocellular carcinoma or head and neck squamous cell carcinoma were enrolled in the trial. Before TCR sequencing, CD4+ and CD8+ T cells were separately sorted from peripheral blood.

Recombination joined TRBV5-4 with TRBJ2-1, with no confidently assigned D gene. The receptor's source is an adult with an advanced solid tumor such as melanoma, head and neck, liver or kidney cancer. The sample in question was CD4+ or CD8+ T cells sorted from blood, obtained in a trial of the OX40 agonist ivuxolimab. CDR3 region: CASSSKGHYNEQFF. The nucleotide sequence is TGTGCCAGCAGCTCCAAAGGGCACTACAATGAGCAGTTCTTC.